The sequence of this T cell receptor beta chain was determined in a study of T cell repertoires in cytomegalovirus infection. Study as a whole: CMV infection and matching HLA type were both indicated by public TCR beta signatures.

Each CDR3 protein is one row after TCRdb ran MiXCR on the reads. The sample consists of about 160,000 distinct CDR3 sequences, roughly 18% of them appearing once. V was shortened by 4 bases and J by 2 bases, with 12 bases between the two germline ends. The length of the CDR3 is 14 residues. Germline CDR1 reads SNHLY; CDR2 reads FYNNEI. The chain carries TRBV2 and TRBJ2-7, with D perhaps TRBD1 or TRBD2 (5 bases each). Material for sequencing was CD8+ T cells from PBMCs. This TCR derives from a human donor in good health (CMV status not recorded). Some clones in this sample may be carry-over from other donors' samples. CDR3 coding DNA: TGTGCCAGCAGTGGGGGGACCCGGCCCTACGAGCAGTACTTC. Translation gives CASSGGTRPYEQYF.